This entry is about one T cell receptor beta chain. Its antigen remains unknown. Preparation of TCR beta libraries was done by quantitative 5'-RACE with molecular barcodes. TCRdb reprocessed the 5' RACE reads via MiXCR and lists one record per CDR3 protein. Among about 540,000 distinct CDR3 sequences, roughly 12% were seen once, and the ten largest hold approximately 7%. This specimen belongs to a study of CD8 T cells in ankylosing spondylitis. General study results and limits: Past research had described some motif variants in reactive arthritis synovial fluid and blood. Significant enrichment of disease-linked clones was reportedly seen in matched ankylosing spondylitis synovial fluid. Typical of ankylosing spondylitis blood, it appeared, was a TCR beta motif of roughly eight highly homologous variants. Disease-linked clones had a CD8+ phenotype and relatively low frequency in peripheral blood.

The V and J ends lost 5 bases and 7 bases, in that order; junction bases with no gene match: 7. Germline V CDR1 and CDR2: MNHEY, SMNVEV (reference sequence). The CDR3 spans 14 residues. The TCR sequence derives from a male donor with ankylosing spondylitis. V is TRBV27 and J is TRBJ2-2; 7 bases are shared with TRBD2. Sequenced input: blood, either unsorted or a sorted T cell fraction (not recorded which). CDR3: CASSTSGVDGELFF. CDR3 sequence (DNA): TGTGCCAGCAGTACAAGCGGGGTGGACGGGGAGCTGTTTTTT.